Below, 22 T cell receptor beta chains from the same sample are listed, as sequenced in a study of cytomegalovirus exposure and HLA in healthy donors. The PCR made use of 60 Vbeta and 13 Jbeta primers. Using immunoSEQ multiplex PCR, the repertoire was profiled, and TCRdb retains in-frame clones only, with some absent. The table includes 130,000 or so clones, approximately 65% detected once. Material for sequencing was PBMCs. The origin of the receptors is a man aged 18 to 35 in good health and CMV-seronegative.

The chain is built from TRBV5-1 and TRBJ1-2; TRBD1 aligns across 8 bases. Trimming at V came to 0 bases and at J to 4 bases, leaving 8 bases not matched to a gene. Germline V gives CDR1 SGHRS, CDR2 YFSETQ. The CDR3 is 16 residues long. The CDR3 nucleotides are TGCGCCAGCAGCTTGGGGGGACAGGACTCAATCTATGGCTACACCTTC. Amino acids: CASSLGGQDSIYGYTF.

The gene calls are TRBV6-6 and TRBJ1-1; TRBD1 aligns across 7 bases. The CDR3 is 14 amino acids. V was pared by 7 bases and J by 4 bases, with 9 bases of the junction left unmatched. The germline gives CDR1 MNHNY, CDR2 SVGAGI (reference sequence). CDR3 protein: CASNNPGQITEAFF. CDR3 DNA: TGTGCCAGCAACAATCCGGGACAGATCACTGAAGCTTTCTTT.

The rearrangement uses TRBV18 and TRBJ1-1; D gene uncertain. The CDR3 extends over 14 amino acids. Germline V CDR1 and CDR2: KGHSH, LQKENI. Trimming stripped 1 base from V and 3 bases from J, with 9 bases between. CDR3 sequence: CASSPLTGYTEAFF. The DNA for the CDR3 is TGTGCCAGCTCACCACTGACCGGGTACACTGAAGCTTTCTTT.

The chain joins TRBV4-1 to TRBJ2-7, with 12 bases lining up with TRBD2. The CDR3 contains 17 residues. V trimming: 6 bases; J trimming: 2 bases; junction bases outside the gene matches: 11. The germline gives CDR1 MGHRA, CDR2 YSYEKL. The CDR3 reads CASSEGQLAGGPYEQYF. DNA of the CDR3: TGCGCCAGCAGTGAAGGCCAGCTAGCGGGAGGGCCCTACGAGCAGTACTTC.

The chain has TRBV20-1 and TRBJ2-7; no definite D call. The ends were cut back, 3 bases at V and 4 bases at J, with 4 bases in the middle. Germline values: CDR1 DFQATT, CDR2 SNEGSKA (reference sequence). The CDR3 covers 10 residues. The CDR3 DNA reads TGCAGTGCTAGCCAGTACGAGCAGTACTTC. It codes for CSASQYEQYF.

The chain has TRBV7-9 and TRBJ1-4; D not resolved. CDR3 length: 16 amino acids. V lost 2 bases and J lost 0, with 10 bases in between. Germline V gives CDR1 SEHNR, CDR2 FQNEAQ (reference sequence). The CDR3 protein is CASSLLETATNEKLFF. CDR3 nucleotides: TGTGCCAGCAGCTTATTAGAGACTGCAACTAATGAAAAACTGTTTTTT.

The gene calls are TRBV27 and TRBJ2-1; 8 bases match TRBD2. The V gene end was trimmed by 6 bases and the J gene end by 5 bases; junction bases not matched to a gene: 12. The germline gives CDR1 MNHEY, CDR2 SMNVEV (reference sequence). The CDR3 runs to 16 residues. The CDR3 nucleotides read TGTGCCAGCAGACTCACAGCGGGAGAACGGCACAATGAGCAGTTCTTC. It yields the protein CASRLTAGERHNEQFF.

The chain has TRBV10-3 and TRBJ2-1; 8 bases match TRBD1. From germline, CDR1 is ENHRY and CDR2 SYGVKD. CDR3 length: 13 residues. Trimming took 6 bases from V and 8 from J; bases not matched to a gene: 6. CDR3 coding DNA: TGTGCCATCAGGACGACAGGGGAGGATGAGCAGTTCTTC. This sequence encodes CAIRTTGEDEQFF.

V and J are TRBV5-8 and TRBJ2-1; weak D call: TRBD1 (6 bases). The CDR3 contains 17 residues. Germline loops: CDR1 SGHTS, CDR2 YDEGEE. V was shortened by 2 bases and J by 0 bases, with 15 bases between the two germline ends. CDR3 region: CASSLTWDISSYNEQFF. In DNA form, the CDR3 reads TGTGCCAGCAGCTTAACTTGGGACATCAGCTCCTACAATGAGCAGTTCTTC.

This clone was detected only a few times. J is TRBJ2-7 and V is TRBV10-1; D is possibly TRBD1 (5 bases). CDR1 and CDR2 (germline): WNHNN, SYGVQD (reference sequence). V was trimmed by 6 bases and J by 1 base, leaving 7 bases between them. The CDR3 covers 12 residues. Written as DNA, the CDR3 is TGCGCCAGCAGCCAGGGTTCCTACGAGCAGTACTTC. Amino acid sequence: CASSQGSYEQYF.

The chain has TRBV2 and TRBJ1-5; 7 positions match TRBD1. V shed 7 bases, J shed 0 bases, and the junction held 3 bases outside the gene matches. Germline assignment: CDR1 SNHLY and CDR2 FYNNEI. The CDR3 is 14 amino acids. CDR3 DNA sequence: TGTGCCAGCAACAGGGGCGGTAGCAATCAGCCCCAGCATTTT. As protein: CASNRGGSNQPQHF.

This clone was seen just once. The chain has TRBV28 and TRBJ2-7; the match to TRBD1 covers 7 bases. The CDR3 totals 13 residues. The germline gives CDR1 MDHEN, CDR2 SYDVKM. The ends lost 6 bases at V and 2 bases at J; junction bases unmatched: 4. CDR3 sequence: CASSTDRPYEQYF. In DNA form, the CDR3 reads TGTGCCAGCAGCACGGACAGGCCCTACGAGCAGTACTTC.

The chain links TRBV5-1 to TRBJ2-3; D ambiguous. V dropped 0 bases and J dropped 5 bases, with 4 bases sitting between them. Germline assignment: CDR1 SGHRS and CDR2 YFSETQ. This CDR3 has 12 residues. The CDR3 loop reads CASSLVLDTQYF. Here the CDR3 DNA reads TGCGCCAGCAGCTTGGTCTTAGATACGCAGTATTTT.

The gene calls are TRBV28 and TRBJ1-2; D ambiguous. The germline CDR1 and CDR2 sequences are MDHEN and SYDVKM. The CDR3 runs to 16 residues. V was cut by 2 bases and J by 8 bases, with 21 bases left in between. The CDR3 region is CASSLSGVGLRRGYTF. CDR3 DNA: TGTGCCAGCAGTTTAAGCGGCGTTGGGTTGAGGAGGGGCTACACCTTC.

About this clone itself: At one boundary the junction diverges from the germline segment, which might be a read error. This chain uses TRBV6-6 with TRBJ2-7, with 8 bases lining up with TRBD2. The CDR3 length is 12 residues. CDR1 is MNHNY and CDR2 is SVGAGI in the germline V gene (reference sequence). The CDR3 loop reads CASSYTASGSIF. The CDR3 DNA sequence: TGTGCCAGCAGTTACACGGCTAGCGGGTCGATCTTC.

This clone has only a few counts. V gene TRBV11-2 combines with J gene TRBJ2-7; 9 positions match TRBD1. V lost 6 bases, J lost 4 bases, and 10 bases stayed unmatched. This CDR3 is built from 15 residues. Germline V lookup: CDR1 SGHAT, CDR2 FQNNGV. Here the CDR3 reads CASRMDRGLSYEQYF. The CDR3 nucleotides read TGTGCCAGCAGGATGGACAGGGGTCTGTCATACGAGCAGTACTTC. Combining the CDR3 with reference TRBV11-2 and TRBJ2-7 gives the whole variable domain EAGVAQSPRYKIIEKRQSVAFWCNPISGHATLYWYQQILGQGPKLLIQFQNNGVVDDSQLPKDRFSAERLKGVDSTLKIQPAKLEDSAVYLCASRMDRGLSYEQYFGPGTRLTVT.

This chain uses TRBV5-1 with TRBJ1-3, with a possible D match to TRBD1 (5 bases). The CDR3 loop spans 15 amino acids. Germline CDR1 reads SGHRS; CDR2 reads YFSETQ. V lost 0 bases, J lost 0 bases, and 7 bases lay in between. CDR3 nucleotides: TGCGCCAGCAGCTTGGCGGGGGGCTCTGGAAACACCATATATTTT. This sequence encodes CASSLAGGSGNTIYF. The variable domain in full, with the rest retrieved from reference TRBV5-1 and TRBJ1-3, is KAGVTQTPRYLIKTRGQQVTLSCSPISGHRSVSWYQQTPGQGLQFLFEYFSETQRNKGNFPGRFSGRQFSNSRSEMNVSTLELGDSALYLCASSLAGGSGNTIYFGEGSWLTVV.

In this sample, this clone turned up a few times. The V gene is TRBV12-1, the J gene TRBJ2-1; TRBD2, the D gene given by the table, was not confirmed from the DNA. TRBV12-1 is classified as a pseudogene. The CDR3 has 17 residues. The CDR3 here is CASSLACPASEYNEQFF. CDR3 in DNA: TGTGCCAGCAGCTTAGCCTGTCCGGCTAGCGAGTACAATGAGCAGTTCTTC.

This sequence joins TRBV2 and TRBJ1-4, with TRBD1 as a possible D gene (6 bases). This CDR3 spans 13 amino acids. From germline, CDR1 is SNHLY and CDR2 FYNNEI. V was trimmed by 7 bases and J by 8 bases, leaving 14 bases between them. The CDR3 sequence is CASKTGSREKLFF. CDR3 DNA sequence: TGTGCCAGCAAAACAGGGTCGCGAGAAAAACTGTTTTTT.

CDR3 protein: CASSPKWAVETQYF. In DNA, the CDR3 is TGTGCCAGCAGTCCCAAATGGGCCGTCGAGACCCAGTACTTC. This rearrangement joins TRBV28 to TRBJ2-5; D gene uncertain. Trimming took off 5 bases at V and 5 bases at J, with 15 bases between the two ends. The CDR3 is 14 amino acids. In germline, CDR1 is MDHEN, CDR2 SYDVKM.

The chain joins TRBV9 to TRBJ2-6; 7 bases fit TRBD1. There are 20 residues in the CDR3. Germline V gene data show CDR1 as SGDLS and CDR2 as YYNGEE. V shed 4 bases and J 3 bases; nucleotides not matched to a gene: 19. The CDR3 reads CASSRISGGYPLGGANVLTF. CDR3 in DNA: TGTGCCAGCAGCCGAATCTCAGGGGGATATCCCTTGGGTGGGGCCAACGTCCTGACTTTC.

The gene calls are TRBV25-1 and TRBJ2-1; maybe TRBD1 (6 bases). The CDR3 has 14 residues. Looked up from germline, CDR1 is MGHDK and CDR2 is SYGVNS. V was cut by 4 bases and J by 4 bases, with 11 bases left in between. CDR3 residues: CASSGSGQYNEQFF. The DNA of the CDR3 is TGTGCCAGCAGTGGATCAGGACAGTACAATGAGCAGTTCTTC.